The subject of this entry is one T cell receptor beta chain. Measured with immunoSEQ multiplex PCR; TCRdb has only the in-frame clones, and not every one. The table records more than 150,000 clones, approximately 68% of them present only once. These data come from a study of cytotoxic CD8 clonotypes in ibrutinib-treated CLL. Looked up from germline, CDR1 is LNHDA and CDR2 is SQIVND (reference sequence). V lost 7 bases and J lost 3, with 13 bases in between. CDR3 size: 14 residues. This receptor was obtained from a human donor with chronic lymphocytic leukemia. The genes are TRBV19 and TRBJ2-4; weak D call: TRBD2 (6 bases). The specimen was PBMCs, collected after 24 months of ibrutinib treatment. The CDR3: CASKSSAVKNIQYF. CDR3 DNA sequence: TGTGCCAGTAAGTCTAGCGCAGTCAAAAACATTCAGTACTTC.